The 22 T cell receptor beta chains reported below all come from one sample, sequenced in a study of cytomegalovirus exposure and HLA in healthy donors. PCR primers comprised 60 Vbeta and 13 Jbeta primers. Repertoires were generated with immunoSEQ multiplex PCR, while TCRdb's copy carries only in-frame clones and drops some. The sample consists of more than 110,000 clones, less than 85% of them appearing once. The sequenced sample consisted of PBMCs. The receptors originated from a man between 40 and 49 years old in good health and CMV-seropositive.

The chain employs TRBV2 and TRBJ2-5; no reliable D call. The J call is doubtful: the DNA matches TRBJ2-7 better. Germline assignment: CDR1 SNHLY and CDR2 FYNNEI. The CDR3 length is 13 residues. In DNA form, the CDR3 reads TGTGCCAGCAGCCCAGACTTGACCTACGAGCAGTACTTC. It is translated as CASSPDLTYEQYF.

This rearrangement joins TRBV27 to TRBJ2-3; TRBD1 is a possible D gene (5 bases). The CDR3 spans 15 residues. Trimming stripped 0 bases from V and 4 bases from J, with 11 bases between. Germline values: CDR1 MNHEY, CDR2 SMNVEV (reference sequence). CDR3 DNA: TGTGCCAGCAGTTTATCGTGGGGCGGCGCAGATACGCAGTATTTT. Translated, it gives CASSLSWGGADTQYF.

The V and J genes are TRBV5-1 and TRBJ1-3; D is perhaps TRBD1 (6 bases). The CDR3 is 15 amino acids. Trimming cost V 0 bases and J 0 bases, with 7 bases left between them. The germline CDR1 and CDR2 sequences are SGHRS and YFSETQ. In nucleotides, the CDR3 is TGCGCCAGCAGCTTGGTAGGGGGCTCTGGAAACACCATATATTTT. Translating it yields CASSLVGGSGNTIYF.

Concerning this clone: At one of its ends the junction is not consistent with the germline gene, which may arise from a read error. The genes are TRBV9 and TRBJ2-3; D is unresolved. CDR1 is SGDLS, CDR2 YYNGEE, per germline. The length of the CDR3 is 13 residues. The CDR3 DNA follows: TGTGCCAGCACCCTGGGCAGCACAGATGCGCAGTATTTT. Translated, it gives CASTLGSTDAQYF.

The J gene is TRBJ2-7, the V gene TRBV18; a possible D gene is TRBD1 (5 bases). Per the germline V gene, CDR1 is KGHSH and CDR2 is LQKENI. This CDR3 comprises 13 residues. V lost 2 bases, J lost 3 bases, and 8 bases lay in between. CDR3 DNA sequence: TGTGCCAGCTCACCAAGGGGAATCTACGAGCAGTACTTC. This gives the protein CASSPRGIYEQYF.

This rearrangement joins TRBV5-4 to TRBJ2-1; TRBD2 matches 8 bases. CDR1 SGHNT and CDR2 YYREEE come from the germline V gene (reference sequence). J was trimmed by 7 bases and V by 0 bases; bases with no gene match: 3. The CDR3 consists of 14 residues. The CDR3 loop is CASSLDGRANEQFF. CDR3 nucleotides: TGTGCCAGCAGCTTGGACGGGAGGGCGAATGAGCAGTTCTTC. The full variable domain, in which reference TRBV5-4 and TRBJ2-1 provide the parts outside the CDR3, is ETGVTQSPTHLIKTRGQQVTLRCSSQSGHNTVSWYQQALGQGPQFIFQYYREEENGRGNFPPRFSGLQFPNYSSELNVNALELDDSALYLCASSLDGRANEQFFGPGTRLTVL.

This clone showed up just once. This rearrangement joins TRBV7-2 to TRBJ2-3, with TRBD2 matching over 8 bases. Germline loops: CDR1 SGHTA, CDR2 FQGNSA. V shed 5 bases and J 14 bases; nucleotides not matched to a gene: 12. The CDR3 is made up of 13 amino acids. This CDR3 is CASSQSLAGFRYF. The DNA of the CDR3 is TGTGCCAGCAGCCAGTCCCTAGCGGGTTTTCGGTATTTT.

Details on this clone: Other DNA sequences from this sample encode an identical CDR3 as well. This rearrangement joins TRBV18 to TRBJ1-1; tentatively, D is TRBD1 (5 bases). The V end was cut by 3 bases, the J end by 1 base, with 6 bases between. The germline V gene encodes CDR1 KGHSH and CDR2 LQKENI. This CDR3 contains 13 residues. As DNA, the CDR3 is TGTGCCAGCTCACCTGGACAGAACACTGAAGCTTTCTTT. This translates into CASSPGQNTEAFF.

The rearrangement uses TRBV19 and TRBJ2-1; 8 bases match TRBD2. J lost 12 bases, V lost 5 bases, and 30 bases had no gene match. CDR3 size: 20 residues. Per the germline V gene, CDR1 is LNHDA and CDR2 is SQIVND (reference sequence). For the CDR3, the DNA is TGTGCCAGTAGTCCTAGTACCCCTGGGGGACTAGAGAGAGGGAGATACCCGCAGTTCTTC. Translating gives CASSPSTPGGLERGRYPQFF.

This clone was seen a handful of times. This chain connects TRBV5-4 to TRBJ1-2; 7 bases map to TRBD1. Looked up from germline, CDR1 is SGHNT and CDR2 is YYREEE (reference sequence). This CDR3 region has 14 residues. V gave up 2 bases and J gave up 2 bases; unmatched junction bases: 3. CDR3 region: CASSFDRENYGYTF. For the CDR3, the DNA is TGTGCCAGCAGCTTTGACAGGGAAAACTATGGCTACACCTTC.

The chain carries TRBV10-2 and TRBJ2-7, with TRBD1 identical over 7 bases. Trimming cost V 3 bases and J 1 base; bases outside gene matches: 6. CDR3 size: 15 residues. Germline CDR1 and CDR2: WSHSY and SAAADI. This CDR3 is CASSEPGTASYEQYF. The CDR3 coding sequence is TGCGCCAGCAGTGAACCCGGGACAGCGTCCTACGAGCAGTACTTC.

CDR3 bases: TGTGCTAGTGGTTTGGTTCGACTAGCGGGAGGATCCTACGAGCAGTACTTC. Protein product: CASGLVRLAGGSYEQYF. The V gene is TRBV12-5, the J gene TRBJ2-7; 13 positions match TRBD2. This CDR3 comprises 17 residues. Germline CDR1 reads LGHNT; CDR2 reads FRNRAP. V trimming: 0 bases; J trimming: 1 base; junction bases outside the gene matches: 3.

The gene calls are TRBV2 and TRBJ2-5, with a possible D match to TRBD1 (5 bases). V was clipped by 0 bases and J by 4 bases, with 12 bases between them. Germline-derived CDR1 and CDR2 are SNHLY and FYNNEI. This CDR3 comprises 15 residues. The CDR3 here is CASSEAQGPPETQYF. In DNA, the CDR3 is TGTGCCAGCAGTGAAGCGCAGGGTCCGCCAGAGACCCAGTACTTC.

V and J are TRBV5-1 and TRBJ2-7, with 7 bases matching TRBD1. This CDR3 comprises 14 residues. Germline-derived CDR1 and CDR2 are SGHRS and YFSETQ. The J segment lost 3 bases and the V segment lost 0 bases, leaving 3 bases of the junction unmatched. The CDR3 here is CASSLEQGLYEQYF. In nucleotides, the CDR3 is TGCGCCAGCAGCTTGGAACAGGGGCTCTACGAGCAGTACTTC.

The CDR3 coding sequence is TGTGCCACCAGCAGAGATCAGCGGGGTCTCACAGATACGCAGTATTTT. Translation: CATSRDQRGLTDTQYF. The V and J genes are TRBV15 and TRBJ2-3; TRBD2 matches 7 bases. The germline V gene encodes CDR1 LNHNV and CDR2 YYDKDF (reference sequence). After removal of 0 bases from V and 2 bases from J, the junction contained 5 bases not matched to a gene. This CDR3 has 16 residues. The whole variable domain, remainder taken from reference TRBV15 and TRBJ2-3, is DAMVIQNPRYQVTQFGKPVTLSCSQTLNHNVMYWYQQKSSQAPKLLFHYYDKDFNNEADTPDNFQSRRPNTSFCFLDIRSPGLGDTAMYLCATSRDQRGLTDTQYFGPGTRLTVL.

V is TRBV27 and J is TRBJ1-2, with D unresolved. CDR3 length: 13 residues. Trimming removed 6 bases from V and 5 bases from J, with 13 bases in between. From germline, CDR1 is MNHEY and CDR2 SMNVEV (reference sequence). CDR3 sequence: CASRDNRGYGYTF. CDR3 bases: TGTGCCAGCAGGGATAATAGAGGGTATGGCTACACCTTC.

To note about this clone: Sequence at one end of the junction differs from germline and may be a read error. This chain connects TRBV18 to TRBJ2-3, with 9 positions matching TRBD2. Germline assignment: CDR1 KGHSH and CDR2 LQKENI. The CDR3 spans 16 residues. The DNA for the CDR3 is TGTGCCAGCTCACCCTTAGCGGGGACTAGCACAGATAGGCAGTATTTT. This encodes CASSPLAGTSTDRQYF.

Turning to this clone: The sample carries other DNA sequences with the same CDR3. The chain links TRBV25-1 to TRBJ2-7; D unclear. This CDR3 has 11 amino acids. CDR1 and CDR2 from the germline V gene are MGHDK and SYGVNS. Between the trimmed V and J ends, which lost 1 base and 7 bases, there was a span of 5 bases. The CDR3 DNA reads as TGTGCCAGCAGTGAATTGCGGGAGCAGTACTTC. Its protein is CASSELREQYF.

In its sample, this clone was seen a few times. J is TRBJ2-1 and V is TRBV19, with 8 positions matching TRBD2. With 3 bases clipped from V and 2 bases from J, the junction kept 3 bases outside the gene matches. CDR3 length equals 15 residues. Germline lookup yields CDR1 LNHDA and CDR2 SQIVND (reference sequence). CDR3 coding DNA: TGTGCCAGTAGTATCTCGGGACTAGCCTACAATGAGCAGTTCTTC. Translated, it gives CASSISGLAYNEQFF.

The rearrangement joins TRBV30 to TRBJ2-1; TRBD2 matches at 8 bases. The J segment lost 0 bases and the V segment lost 3 bases, leaving 1 base of the junction unmatched. This CDR3 spans 14 amino acids. The germline CDR1 and CDR2 sequences are GTSNPN and SVGIG (reference sequence). The DNA for the CDR3 is TGTGCCTGGAGCGGGACTAGCTCCTACAATGAGCAGTTCTTC. It specifies CAWSGTSSYNEQFF.

This chain connects TRBV11-2 to TRBJ2-7, with D unclear. There are 14 residues in the CDR3. Trimming removed 1 base at V and 6 bases at J, with 13 bases between. CDR1 is SGHAT, CDR2 FQNNGV, per germline. The CDR3: CASSLVAEAPEQYF. The CDR3 nucleotides read TGTGCCAGCAGCTTAGTGGCCGAGGCTCCCGAGCAGTACTTC.

This chain joins TRBV9 and TRBJ1-2, with 7 bases lining up with TRBD1. The V segment lost 3 bases and the J segment 3 bases; nucleotides outside the gene matches: 8. This CDR3 has 15 residues. Germline CDR1 SGDLS, CDR2 YYNGEE. The CDR3 reads CASSARQGRDYGYTF. CDR3 coding DNA: TGTGCCAGCAGCGCCAGACAGGGCCGAGACTATGGCTACACCTTC. The variable domain in full, with the rest retrieved from reference TRBV9 and TRBJ1-2, is DSGVTQTPKHLITATGQRVTLRCSPRSGDLSVYWYQQSLDQGLQFLIQYYNGEERAKGNILERFSAQQFPDLHSELNLSSLELGDSALYFCASSARQGRDYGYTFGSGTRLTVV.